The sequence of this T cell receptor beta chain was determined in a study of human T cells and chemical hapten exposure. This clonotype was seen repeatedly, ten times or more. In germline, CDR1 is DFQATT, CDR2 SNEGSKA (reference sequence). J was trimmed by 0 bases and V by 7 bases; bases with no gene match: 5. The CDR3 has 13 amino acids. One entry per CDR3 protein, called by TCRdb with MiXCR from the RACE reads. The sample lists roughly 130,000 distinct CDR3 sequences, about 8.2% occurring once. Regarding time point: healthy volunteer bleed at 2 weeks. Total RNA was extracted from unfractionated whole blood.

The gene calls are TRBV20-1 and TRBJ1-1, with 7 bases aligning to TRBD1. The TCR comes from a male donor in good health. Some clones in this sample may be carry-over from other donors' samples. Sequencing used whole blood. CDR3 in amino acids: CSVTGTVNTEAFF. The DNA for the CDR3 is TGCAGTGTCACCGGGACAGTGAACACTGAAGCTTTCTTT.